The 5 T cell receptor beta chains below come from one sample, sequenced in a study of response to subunit inactivated influenza vaccine. Each CDR3 protein gets one entry after TCRdb re-called the RT-PCR reads with MiXCR. The table lists 550,000 to 600,000 distinct CDR3 sequences, about 11% of them singletons, with roughly 10% in the top ten. Sequencing was performed on PBMCs from blood, taken on the day of vaccination. The receptors were sampled from a man aged 50 to 59 who received an inactivated influenza vaccine.

This clonotype appeared a few times. The CDR3 DNA reads TGCGCCAGCAGCTTGTTGGAGACAAAGAATGAGCAGTTCTTC. It yields the protein CASSLLETKNEQFF. The chain employs TRBV5-1 and TRBJ2-1, with D hard to call. CDR1 SGHRS and CDR2 YFSETQ come from the germline V gene. CDR3 size: 14 residues. V dropped 1 base and J dropped 7 bases, with 12 bases sitting between them.

This clonotype was counted between two and nine times. The chain couples TRBV20-1 to TRBJ2-1, with a weak D call TRBD2 (6 bases). V was trimmed by 0 bases and J by 1 base, leaving 7 bases between them. Germline V gene data show CDR1 as DFQATT and CDR2 as SNEGSKA (reference sequence). The CDR3 sequence is 14 residues long. CDR3: CSARDRGSYNEQFF. CDR3 DNA: TGCAGTGCTAGAGATCGGGGGTCCTACAATGAGCAGTTCTTC.

J is TRBJ2-7 and V is TRBV14; D gene ambiguous. V was pared by 0 bases and J by 2 bases, with 8 bases between. The CDR3 totals 14 residues. Germline assignment: CDR1 SGHDN and CDR2 FVKESK. The CDR3 DNA is TGTGCCAGCAGCCAAGATGGCGGCCCCTACGAGCAGTACTTC. Its translation is CASSQDGGPYEQYF.

For this clonotype: An end of the junction differs from the germline gene, which may be a read error. V usage is TRBV11-1 and J usage is TRBJ2-7, with TRBD1 matching 8 bases. Germline V gene lookup returns CDR1 SGHAT and CDR2 FQDESV (reference sequence). The CDR3 covers 14 residues. This CDR3 reads CASSLQGAMYEQYF. Here the CDR3 DNA reads TGTGCCAGCAGCTTACAGGGGGCAATGTACGAGCAATACTTC.

The rearrangement joins TRBV7-9 to TRBJ2-3, with 9 bases lining up with TRBD1. The CDR3 runs to 15 residues. Germline V CDR1 and CDR2: SEHNR, FQNEAQ (reference sequence). After removal of 11 bases from V and 8 bases from J, the junction contained 17 bases not matched to a gene. DNA of the CDR3: TGTGCCCCCCAAGACTGGGACAGGGATAAGGGTACGCAGTATTTT. Its translation is CAPQDWDRDKGTQYF.